The 19 T cell receptor beta chains in this list originate from one sample, sequenced in a study of T-cell reconstitution after alpha-beta-depleted transplantation in children. Unique molecular identifiers were incorporated during preparation of the TCRbeta library. Via MiXCR, TCRdb re-called the PCR reads, giving one row per CDR3 protein. This table holds approximately 250,000 distinct CDR3 sequences, approximately 9.8% found once. The sample in question was PBMCs from the stem cell graft donor, obtained from the stem cell graft. Every receptor here comes from a human donor who donated a stem cell graft to a child with SCID.

This clonotype has ten or more counts. The V gene is TRBV6-5, the J gene TRBJ2-1; TRBD1 agrees at 11 bases. J lost 7 bases, V lost 2 bases, and 7 bases had no gene match. CDR1 is MNHEY, CDR2 SVGAGI, per germline. CDR3 size: 16 residues. CDR3 in amino acids: CASSYEGTGGQNEQFF. Here the CDR3 DNA reads TGTGCCAGCAGTTACGAGGGGACAGGGGGACAAAATGAGCAGTTCTTC.

Ten or more counts support this clonotype. The V call is TRBV20-1, the J call TRBJ1-2; TRBD1 is a possible D gene (6 bases). CDR1 is DFQATT, CDR2 SNEGSKA, per germline (reference sequence). The CDR3 sequence is 14 residues long. The CDR3 DNA reads TGCAGGGCGAATCGGGACACCTCTAACTATGGCTACACCTTC. This encodes CRANRDTSNYGYTF.

This clonotype was detected many times. The J gene is TRBJ1-1, the V gene TRBV20-1, with D possibly TRBD1 on 6 matching bases. Germline CDR1 DFQATT, CDR2 SNEGSKA (reference sequence). The CDR3 length is 12 residues. V lost 5 bases, J lost 6 bases, and 13 bases lay in between. This chain's CDR3 is CSAGGANPEAFF. DNA of the CDR3: TGCAGTGCTGGGGGGGCAAATCCTGAAGCTTTCTTT.

This clonotype was observed many times. The chain carries TRBV20-1 and TRBJ2-7; D is unresolved. V was pared by 4 bases and J by 3 bases, with 10 bases between. This CDR3 has 12 amino acids. The germline V gene has CDR1 DFQATT and CDR2 SNEGSKA (reference sequence). The CDR3 nucleotides are TGCAGTGCTACTGGAACGCTCTACGAGCAGTACTTC. Residues: CSATGTLYEQYF.

This clonotype has ten or more counts. The chain is built from TRBV5-5 and TRBJ2-4, with D possibly matching TRBD2 (5 bases). Between the trimmed V and J ends, which lost 4 bases and 6 bases, there was a span of 23 bases. This CDR3 contains 17 residues. The germline gives CDR1 SGHKS, CDR2 YYEKEE (reference sequence). The DNA for the CDR3 is TGTGCCAGCAGCCTATCCGGGTTCGCCAATCGGGGAAACATTCAGTACTTC. It codes for CASSLSGFANRGNIQYF. The full variable domain, completed using reference TRBV5-5 and TRBJ2-4, is DAGVTQSPTHLIKTRGQQVTLRCSPISGHKSVSWYQQVLGQGPQFIFQYYEKEERGRGNFPDRFSARQFPNYSSELNVNALLLGDSALYLCASSLSGFANRGNIQYFGAGTRLSVL.

This clonotype occurred many times. The chain has TRBV5-1 and TRBJ2-5, with D perhaps assigned TRBD1 or TRBD2 (5 bases each). The germline V and J ends were trimmed by 1 base and 4 bases, with 11 bases remaining between them. The CDR3 sequence is 14 residues long. Germline V CDR1 and CDR2: SGHRS, YFSETQ. CDR3 DNA sequence: TGCGCCAGCAGCTTGACCCGGGACGTAGAGACCCAGTACTTC. Translating it yields CASSLTRDVETQYF.

There are many counts of this clonotype. V is TRBV5-1 and J is TRBJ1-2; 8 bases line up with TRBD1. V lost 2 bases to trimming and J lost 4 bases; unmatched junction nucleotides: 7. The CDR3 is made up of 15 amino acids. Germline CDR1 is SGHRS and CDR2 is YFSETQ. The CDR3 DNA follows: TGCGCCAGCAGCTTAGACAGGGGAGCCGGCTATGGCTACACCTTC. It encodes CASSLDRGAGYGYTF. Based on the CDR3 plus reference TRBV5-1 and TRBJ1-2, the full variable domain is KAGVTQTPRYLIKTRGQQVTLSCSPISGHRSVSWYQQTPGQGLQFLFEYFSETQRNKGNFPGRFSGRQFSNSRSEMNVSTLELGDSALYLCASSLDRGAGYGYTFGSGTRLTVV.

This clonotype was counted many times. The chain combines TRBV29-1 with TRBJ2-7; no definite D call. This CDR3 has 11 amino acids. V lost 7 bases, J lost 6 bases, and 13 bases lay in between. Per germline, CDR1 SQVTM and CDR2 ANQGSEA. CDR3 sequence: CSARQALEQYF. The CDR3 DNA is TGCAGCGCTCGTCAGGCCCTCGAGCAGTACTTC.

Ten or more counts support this clonotype. The CDR3 coding sequence is TGTGCCAGCAGCTTTCCGAATGAAAAACTGTTTTTT. This translates into CASSFPNEKLFF. The chain combines TRBV27 with TRBJ1-4; no definite D call. The CDR3 length is 12 residues. Germline loops: CDR1 MNHEY, CDR2 SMNVEV (reference sequence). Trimming left V 6 bases short and J 5 bases short, with 7 bases between.

This clonotype was observed many times. The chain is built from TRBV11-2 and TRBJ1-5, with 7 positions matching TRBD1. Per germline, CDR1 SGHAT and CDR2 FQNNGV. The CDR3 length is 15 residues. After removal of 3 bases from V and 1 base from J, the junction contained 3 bases not matched to a gene. The CDR3 protein is CASSFRGQSNQPQHF. The CDR3 bases are TGTGCCAGCAGCTTTCGGGGACAGAGCAATCAGCCCCAGCATTTT.

In this sample, this clonotype turned up many times. The chain combines TRBV5-1 with TRBJ1-4; D perhaps matches TRBD1 (6 bases). Germline CDR1 is SGHRS and CDR2 is YFSETQ. The CDR3 runs to 15 residues. V lost 4 bases to trimming and J lost 3 bases, with 13 bases between them. The CDR3 spells CASSRAGQPNEKLFF. For the CDR3, the DNA is TGCGCCAGCAGCCGAGCCGGACAGCCTAATGAAAAACTGTTTTTT.

The sample holds many counts of this clonotype. CDR3 region: CASSEARTEIGEQFF. In DNA form, the CDR3 reads TGCGCCAGCAGCGAGGCACGGACAGAGATCGGTGAGCAGTTCTTC. The chain links TRBV5-1 to TRBJ2-1; the D gene is possibly TRBD1 (6 bases). CDR3 length equals 15 residues. Germline loops: CDR1 SGHRS, CDR2 YFSETQ. Deletions cut 4 bases from V and 9 bases from J, with 20 bases between.

This clonotype was seen repeatedly, ten times or more. The chain uses TRBV7-9 and TRBJ2-7; maybe TRBD1 (6 bases). Trimming took off 5 bases at V and 2 bases at J, with 16 bases between the two ends. Germline CDR1 SEHNR, CDR2 FQNEAQ (reference sequence). The CDR3 spans 15 residues. DNA for the CDR3: TGTGCCAGCAGCGGAACAGGGTCCCCGACCTACGAGCAGTACTTC. It specifies CASSGTGSPTYEQYF.

This clonotype was seen many times. This rearrangement joins TRBV29-1 to TRBJ2-2; D is perhaps TRBD2 (6 bases). The CDR3 length is 14 residues. The germline V gene has CDR1 SQVTM and CDR2 ANQGSEA. The V end was cut by 5 bases, the J end by 1 base, with 11 bases between. The CDR3 region is CSVRRGGNTGELFF. Written as DNA, the CDR3 is TGCAGCGTTAGGCGGGGTGGGAACACCGGGGAGCTGTTTTTT.

The gene calls are TRBV5-1 and TRBJ2-4; D possibly corresponds to TRBD1 (6 bases). The CDR3 contains 14 residues. CDR1 and CDR2 (germline): SGHRS, YFSETQ. Deletions cut 4 bases from V and 5 bases from J, with 13 bases between. The CDR3 sequence is CASSPPGQQNIQYF. The CDR3 DNA is TGCGCCAGCAGCCCACCCGGACAGCAAAACATTCAGTACTTC.

This clonotype was picked up many times. This rearrangement joins TRBV5-1 to TRBJ2-7; TRBD1 aligns across 7 bases. Looked up from germline, CDR1 is SGHRS and CDR2 is YFSETQ. Trimming cost V 4 bases and J 3 bases; bases outside gene matches: 10. The CDR3 is 15 residues long. CDR3 in amino acids: CASSLGTASLYEQYF. CDR3 DNA sequence: TGCGCCAGCAGCCTGGGGACAGCTTCTCTCTACGAGCAGTACTTC. Filled out from reference TRBV5-1 and TRBJ2-7, the complete variable domain reads KAGVTQTPRYLIKTRGQQVTLSCSPISGHRSVSWYQQTPGQGLQFLFEYFSETQRNKGNFPGRFSGRQFSNSRSEMNVSTLELGDSALYLCASSLGTASLYEQYFGPGTRLTVT.

This clonotype appeared many times. V is TRBV7-2 and J is TRBJ1-2; 7 bases match TRBD1. There are 15 residues in the CDR3. In germline, CDR1 is SGHTA, CDR2 FQGNSA. Germline trimming cut 4 bases from V and 1 base from J; bases unmatched to any gene: 6. CDR3 in amino acids: CASSSDQGGNYGYTF. CDR3 in DNA: TGTGCCAGCAGCTCTGATCAGGGGGGTAACTATGGCTACACCTTC.

This clonotype appeared many times. The V gene is TRBV5-1, the J gene TRBJ1-4; D is uncertain. Trimming took off 1 base at V and 2 bases at J, with 9 bases between the two ends. From germline, CDR1 is SGHRS and CDR2 YFSETQ. The CDR3 spans 15 residues. The CDR3 protein is CASSLMDPTNEKLFF. The CDR3 nucleotides are TGCGCCAGCAGCTTGATGGACCCGACTAATGAAAAACTGTTTTTT. The variable domain in full, completed from reference TRBV5-1 and TRBJ1-4, reads KAGVTQTPRYLIKTRGQQVTLSCSPISGHRSVSWYQQTPGQGLQFLFEYFSETQRNKGNFPGRFSGRQFSNSRSEMNVSTLELGDSALYLCASSLMDPTNEKLFFGSGTQLSVL.

This clonotype was seen at least ten times. The V gene is TRBV7-2, the J gene TRBJ1-2; maybe TRBD1 (5 bases). The germline V gene has CDR1 SGHTA and CDR2 FQGNSA. The CDR3 is made up of 15 amino acids. V gave up 5 bases and J gave up 3 bases, with 16 bases separating them. Written as DNA, the CDR3 is TGTGCCAGCAGCATGGATCGACAGCCCTACTATGGCTACACCTTC. Protein product: CASSMDRQPYYGYTF. The full variable domain, completed using reference TRBV7-2 and TRBJ1-2, is GAGVSQSPSNKVTEKGKDVELRCDPISGHTALYWYRQSLGQGLEFLIYFQGNSAPDKSGLPSDRFSAERTGGSVSTLTIQRTQQEDSAVYLCASSMDRQPYYGYTFGSGTRLTVV.